Listed below are T cell receptor beta chains from one sample, sequenced in a study of cytomegalovirus exposure and HLA in healthy donors. The method was immunoSEQ multiplex PCR; TCRdb's version includes in-frame clones alone and lacks a portion of them. The sample records about 98,000 clones, roughly 70% being singletons. Material: PBMCs. The receptors shown here come from a man between 45 and 60 years old in good health and CMV-seronegative. Both conserved end residues are part of each CDR3. D genes are given only for firm matches. A row's size may be missing; if present it is once, few, many or a size class.

NA	TRBV14	TRBD1	TRBJ2-5	TGTGCCAGCAGCCAGGGGCGGACAGGCCAAGAGGCCCAGTACTTC	CASSQGRTGQEAQYF
NA	TRBV2	NA	TRBJ2-5	TGTGCCAGCACCTCTCGCAGGGTGGAGACCCAGTACTTC	CASTSRRVETQYF
NA	TRBV7-6	TRBD1	TRBJ2-5	TGTGCCAGCAGCTCCCATTGGACAGGGCGGGAGACCCAGTACTTC	CASSSHWTGRETQYF
NA	TRBV10-3	TRBD2	TRBJ2-5	TGTGCCATCAGGAACCTAGGGACTAGCGGGACCCAGTACTTC	CAIRNLGTSGTQYF
NA	TRBV5-1	TRBD1	TRBJ2-7	TGCGCCAGCCGACAGGGGGGAGCCTACGAGCAGTACTTC	CASRQGGAYEQYF
few	TRBV6-1	TRBD2	TRBJ2-7	TGTGCCAGCAGCGAGCGAGCGGGACCGGGAGGTGAGCAGTACTTC	CASSERAGPGGEQYF
NA	TRBV10-3	TRBD1	TRBJ1-1	TGTGCCATCAGTAGGACAGGGGGTCCCCTCACTGAAGCTTTCTTT	CAISRTGGPLTEAFF
NA	TRBV7-7	TRBD1	TRBJ2-7	TGTGCTAGCAGCTCCTTGACAGGGGAATACGAGCAGTACTTC	CASSSLTGEYEQYF
NA	TRBV9	TRBD2	TRBJ2-5	TGTGCCAGCAGCGTAGCAAAGCGGGGGGGCTTGAAGACCCAGTACTTC	CASSVAKRGGLKTQYF
few	TRBV11-2	NA	TRBJ1-6	TGTGCCAGCAGCTTGAAGGGGCACCCTAGAAATTCACCCCTCCACTTT	CASSLKGHPRNSPLHF
NA	TRBV5-4	NA	TRBJ1-1	TGTGCCAGCAGCTGGGGGTGGGAGGGAGGCACTGAAGCTTTCTTT	CASSWGWEGGTEAFF